These 26 T cell receptor beta chains share one sample of origin, sequenced in a study of patients and donors after allogeneic stem cell transplantation. TCRdb re-called the RT-PCR reads with MiXCR, one entry per CDR3 protein. The table lists 150,000 to 200,000 distinct CDR3 sequences, around 30% of them singletons. Sequenced material: blood, either unsorted or a sorted T cell fraction (not recorded which). These receptors came from a human donor who was either an allogeneic HSCT recipient or a stem cell or donor lymphocyte infusion donor (not recorded which). It is not recorded whose cells these are; they may come from a transplant donor.

The chain joins TRBV7-9 to TRBJ2-4, with TRBD1 matching 11 bases. Germline trimming cut 4 bases from V and 9 bases from J; bases unmatched to any gene: 5. Germline CDR1 SEHNR, CDR2 FQNEAQ (reference sequence). CDR3 length equals 14 residues. The CDR3 reads CASSSGQGVIIQYF. The CDR3 coding sequence is TGTGCCAGCAGCTCGGGACAGGGGGTTATCATTCAGTACTTC.

The chain has TRBV7-9 and TRBJ2-7; 10 bases map to TRBD2. This CDR3 spans 16 amino acids. CDR1 and CDR2 (germline): SEHNR, FQNEAQ (reference sequence). V trimming: 9 bases; J trimming: 1 base; junction bases outside the gene matches: 12. The CDR3 reads CARSPLGLAASYEQYF. The CDR3 coding sequence is TGTGCCAGAAGCCCTCTCGGACTAGCGGCTTCCTACGAGCAGTACTTC. Filled out from reference TRBV7-9 and TRBJ2-7, the complete variable domain reads DTGVSQNPRHKITKRGQNVTFRCDPISEHNRLYWYRQTLGQGPEFLTYFQNEAQLEKSRLLSDRFSAERPKGSFSTLEIQRTEQGDSAMYLCARSPLGLAASYEQYFGPGTRLTVT.

This clonotype was found a few times. CDR3 nucleotides: TGTGCCAGCAGTTACCCTTGGGAGCAGTTCTTC. This codes for CASSYPWEQFF. The chain uses TRBV6-2 or TRBV6-3 and TRBJ2-1; D ambiguous. V dropped 2 bases and J dropped 10 bases, with 6 bases sitting between them. This CDR3 region has 11 residues. CDR1 and CDR2 (germline): MNHEY, SVGEGT.

V usage is TRBV4-2 and J usage is TRBJ2-7; possibly TRBD1 or TRBD2 for D (6 bases each). Germline values: CDR1 LGHNA, CDR2 YNFKEQ. Trimming cost V 1 base and J 4 bases, with 8 bases left between them. This CDR3 region has 13 residues. CDR3 in amino acids: CASSQGGAYEQYF. The CDR3 coding sequence is TGTGCCAGCAGCCAAGGGGGGGCGTACGAGCAGTACTTC.

This clonotype was observed a handful of times. The chain uses TRBV20-1 and TRBJ1-1; 11 bases match TRBD1. V was clipped by 6 bases and J by 4 bases; unmatched bases: 13. The V gene's germline CDR1 is DFQATT and CDR2 SNEGSKA (reference sequence). CDR3 length: 16 amino acids. The CDR3 protein is CSARTGGSLLGTEAFF. CDR3 DNA: TGCAGTGCACGGACAGGGGGCTCGCTATTGGGCACTGAAGCTTTCTTT.

The J gene is TRBJ1-2, the V gene TRBV2; the match to TRBD1 covers 8 bases. V lost 6 bases, J lost 2 bases, and 14 bases stayed unmatched. Germline CDR1 SNHLY, CDR2 FYNNEI. The CDR3 is made up of 17 amino acids. The CDR3 nucleotides are TGTGCCAGCAGGGTATATTTTAGGACAGGGTTAAACTATGGCTACACCTTC. Protein product: CASRVYFRTGLNYGYTF. The full variable domain, rest sourced from reference TRBV2 and TRBJ1-2, is EPEVTQTPSHQVTQMGQEVILRCVPISNHLYFYWYRQILGQKVEFLVSFYNNEISEKSEIFDDQFSVERPDGSNFTLKIRSTKLEDSAMYFCASRVYFRTGLNYGYTFGSGTRLTVV.

The rearrangement uses TRBV4-1 and TRBJ2-2, with 12 positions matching TRBD2. The CDR3 consists of 18 residues. Germline V CDR1 and CDR2: MGHRA, YSYEKL. Unmatched junction bases numbered 8, after V lost 0 bases and J lost 6 bases. The CDR3 spells CASSQEPGLAGLSGELFF. The DNA for the CDR3 is TGCGCCAGCAGCCAAGAGCCCGGACTAGCGGGACTGTCCGGGGAGCTGTTTTTT.

This clonotype was observed at least ten times. The chain combines TRBV5-6 with TRBJ2-7; tentatively, D is TRBD1 (5 bases). CDR1 is SGHDT and CDR2 is YYEEEE in the germline V gene. Trimming cost V 4 bases and J 11 bases, with 16 bases left between them. CDR3 length: 12 residues. CDR3 DNA sequence: TGTGCCAGCAGCCGCACCGACAGTCCTAAGTACTTC. Translation: CASSRTDSPKYF.

The V call is TRBV2, the J call TRBJ2-7; D not certain. The V and J ends lost 10 bases and 2 bases respectively, with 12 bases between them. The CDR3 runs 12 residues. In germline, CDR1 is SNHLY, CDR2 FYNNEI. The chain's CDR3 is CANGRSAYEQYF. The CDR3 DNA reads as TGTGCCAACGGACGGTCAGCCTACGAGCAGTACTTC.

The chain employs TRBV2 and TRBJ1-6; 7 nucleotides line up with TRBD1. From germline, CDR1 is SNHLY and CDR2 FYNNEI. The CDR3 runs 15 residues. V lost 1 base to trimming and J lost 10 bases; unmatched junction nucleotides: 7. The CDR3 region is CASSEEGGGRSPLHF. The CDR3 DNA reads TGTGCCAGCAGTGAAGAAGGGGGCGGTCGATCACCCCTCCACTTT.

The chain employs TRBV6-5 and TRBJ1-2; 7 positions agree with TRBD1. The CDR3 spans 16 residues. Germline CDR1 MNHEY, CDR2 SVGAGI. The V and J ends lost 8 bases and 4 bases, in that order; junction bases with no gene match: 16. In DNA, the CDR3 is TGTGCCAGCGGGGAAGGATCAGGGGGATACCGCTATGGCTACACCTTC. Translating it yields CASGEGSGGYRYGYTF.

This rearrangement joins TRBV4-3 to TRBJ2-7; a possible D gene is TRBD2 (5 bases). Trimming pared 0 bases from V and 0 bases from J, leaving 9 bases between. The CDR3 is 15 residues long. CDR1 is LGHNA and CDR2 is YSLEER in the germline V gene. The CDR3, as DNA: TGCGCCAGCAGCCAAGAAACGGGATACTCCTACGAGCAGTACTTC. Translation: CASSQETGYSYEQYF.

The genes are TRBV27 and TRBJ1-6; 9 bases are a match to TRBD1. CDR3 length equals 17 residues. Germline lookup yields CDR1 MNHEY and CDR2 SMNVEV (reference sequence). J lost 1 base, V lost 6 bases, and 7 bases had no gene match. The CDR3 is CASRPTGGLSYNSPLHF. CDR3 nucleotide sequence: TGTGCCAGCAGGCCCACAGGGGGCCTGTCCTATAATTCACCCCTCCACTTT.

The chain uses TRBV6-2 or TRBV6-3 and TRBJ2-7; 8 nucleotides match TRBD2. The CDR3 covers 15 residues. Germline CDR1 MNHEY, CDR2 SVGEGT. The V segment lost 8 bases and the J segment 2 bases; nucleotides outside the gene matches: 11. CDR3 DNA: TGTGCCAGCCCCATGCGGGGAGCGGGGGCCTACGAGCAGTACTTC. It specifies CASPMRGAGAYEQYF.

This clonotype has just a few counts. The chain links TRBV5-1 to TRBJ1-1; 10 nucleotides line up with TRBD1. CDR3 size: 17 residues. V was pared by 0 bases and J by 3 bases, with 8 bases of the junction left unmatched. Per the germline V gene, CDR1 is SGHRS and CDR2 is YFSETQ. The CDR3 region is CASSLGQGAKVDTEAFF. CDR3 sequence (DNA): TGCGCCAGCAGCTTGGGACAGGGGGCGAAGGTAGACACTGAAGCTTTCTTT.

This clonotype occurred a few times. V gene TRBV29-1 combines with J gene TRBJ2-5; no definite D call. V was shortened by 3 bases and J by 3 bases, with 8 bases between the two germline ends. Germline V gene lookup returns CDR1 SQVTM and CDR2 ANQGSEA. The CDR3 runs 12 residues. The CDR3 loop is CSVDGPKETQYF. The CDR3 DNA follows: TGCAGCGTTGATGGGCCAAAAGAGACCCAGTACTTC.

The CDR3 is CASSLGLRGETQYF. As DNA, the CDR3 is TGTGCCAGCAGCTTAGGGCTCAGGGGAGAGACCCAGTACTTC. V is TRBV7-9 and J is TRBJ2-5; D might be TRBD1 (6 bases). The CDR3 sequence is 14 residues long. The V end lost 1 base, the J end lost 4 bases, and 10 bases lay between the germline ends. Per the germline V gene, CDR1 is SEHNR and CDR2 is FQNEAQ (reference sequence).

The CDR3 region has the DNA TGCGCCAGCAAGGTCACATCTCAAGAGACCCAGTACTTC. Translated: CASKVTSQETQYF. The chain employs TRBV5-1 and TRBJ2-5, with no clear D. The ends were cut back, 6 bases at V and 2 bases at J, with 11 bases in the middle. Per the germline V gene, CDR1 is SGHRS and CDR2 is YFSETQ. The CDR3 totals 13 residues. Filled out from reference TRBV5-1 and TRBJ2-5, the complete variable domain reads KAGVTQTPRYLIKTRGQQVTLSCSPISGHRSVSWYQQTPGQGLQFLFEYFSETQRNKGNFPGRFSGRQFSNSRSEMNVSTLELGDSALYLCASKVTSQETQYFGPGTRLLVL.

The table lists this clonotype with a count of one. This sequence joins TRBV5-5 and TRBJ2-5; the D gene is possibly TRBD2 (5 bases). In germline, CDR1 is SGHKS, CDR2 YYEKEE (reference sequence). There are 12 residues in the CDR3. Between the trimmed V and J ends, which lost 3 bases and 5 bases, there was a span of 8 bases. The CDR3 sequence is CASSWTGETQYF. CDR3 nucleotides: TGTGCCAGCAGCTGGACGGGGGAGACCCAGTACTTC.

There are a few counts of this clonotype. DNA of the CDR3: TGTGCCAGCACTTCTAGCGGGAGCTCCTACAATGAGCAGTTCTTC. Protein sequence: CASTSSGSSYNEQFF. The chain is built from TRBV12-3 or TRBV12-4 and TRBJ2-1; 10 bases align to TRBD2. This CDR3 region has 15 residues. The J segment lost 0 bases and the V segment lost 7 bases, leaving 3 bases of the junction unmatched.

Here the CDR3 DNA reads TGCGCCAGCAGCCAAGTAGTAGTACAGCCCCAGCATTTT. Encoded protein: CASSQVVVQPQHF. J is TRBJ1-5 and V is TRBV4-1; D is ambiguous. The CDR3 spans 13 residues. Germline V gene sequence: CDR1 MGHRA, CDR2 YSYEKL. The ends were cut back, 1 base at V and 7 bases at J, with 8 bases in the middle.

The gene calls are TRBV7-2 and TRBJ2-6; D unresolved. The CDR3 is made up of 19 amino acids. Germline-derived CDR1 and CDR2 are SGHTA and FQGNSA. With 1 base removed from V and 0 bases from J, the gap between germline ends came to 16 bases. The CDR3 coding sequence is TGTGCCAGCAGCTTAGTGGGTCCGTTTCTTCTCTCTGGGGCCAACGTCCTGACTTTC. This codes for CASSLVGPFLLSGANVLTF. Full variable domain (rest looked up from reference TRBV7-2 and TRBJ2-6): GAGVSQSPSNKVTEKGKDVELRCDPISGHTALYWYRQSLGQGLEFLIYFQGNSAPDKSGLPSDRFSAERTGGSVSTLTIQRTQQEDSAVYLCASSLVGPFLLSGANVLTFGAGSRLTVL.

The gene calls are TRBV9 and TRBJ1-1; D is perhaps TRBD1 (5 bases). This CDR3 region has 16 residues. Germline V lookup: CDR1 SGDLS, CDR2 YYNGEE. Trimming pared 2 bases from V and 0 bases from J, leaving 14 bases between. The CDR3 protein is CASSVTGRGMNTEAFF. CDR3 nucleotides: TGTGCCAGCAGCGTGACGGGGAGGGGAATGAACACTGAAGCTTTCTTT.

The rearrangement joins TRBV5-5 to TRBJ1-1; 10 bases align to TRBD1. V shed 6 bases and J 7 bases; nucleotides not matched to a gene: 6. This CDR3 is built from 13 residues. CDR1 and CDR2 from the germline V gene are SGHKS and YYEKEE (reference sequence). Here the CDR3 DNA reads TGTGCCAGCATTCCGGGACAGGGGAATGAAGCTTTCTTT. This translates into CASIPGQGNEAFF.

This clonotype was seen repeatedly, ten times or more. The rearrangement links TRBV5-6 to TRBJ1-2; possible D gene TRBD1, 6 bases. The V and J ends lost 4 bases and 4 bases respectively, with 11 bases between them. The V gene's germline CDR1 is SGHDT and CDR2 YYEEEE. The CDR3 consists of 13 residues. The CDR3 region is CASSLGQLYGYTF. In nucleotides, the CDR3 is TGTGCCAGCAGCCTCGGACAGCTCTATGGCTACACCTTC.

The genes are TRBV12-3 or TRBV12-4 and TRBJ2-2; tentatively, D is TRBD1 (6 bases). The CDR3 contains 14 residues. The germline V and J ends were trimmed by 7 bases and 4 bases, with 13 bases remaining between them. CDR3 nucleotide sequence: TGTGCCAGCACACCTTCACAGGGCACCGGGGAGCTGTTTTTT. The encoded protein is CASTPSQGTGELFF.